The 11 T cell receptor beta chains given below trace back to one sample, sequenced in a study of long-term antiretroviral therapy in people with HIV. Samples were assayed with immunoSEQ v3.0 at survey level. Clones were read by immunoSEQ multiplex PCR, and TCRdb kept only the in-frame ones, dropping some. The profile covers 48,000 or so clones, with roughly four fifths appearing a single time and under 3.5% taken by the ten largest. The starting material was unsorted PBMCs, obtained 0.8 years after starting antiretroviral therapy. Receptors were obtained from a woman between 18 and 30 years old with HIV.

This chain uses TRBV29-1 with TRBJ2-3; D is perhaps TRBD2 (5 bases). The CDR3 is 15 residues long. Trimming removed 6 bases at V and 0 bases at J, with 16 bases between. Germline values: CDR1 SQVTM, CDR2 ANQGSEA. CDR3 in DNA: TGCAGCGTGGCGGAAGGGCGGGTTAGCACAGATACGCAGTATTTT. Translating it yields CSVAEGRVSTDTQYF.

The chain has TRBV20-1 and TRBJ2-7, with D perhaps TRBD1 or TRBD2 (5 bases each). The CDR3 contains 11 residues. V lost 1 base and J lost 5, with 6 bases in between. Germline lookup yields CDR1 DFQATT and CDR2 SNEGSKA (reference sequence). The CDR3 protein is CSARGGNEQYF. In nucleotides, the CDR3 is TGCAGTGCTAGAGGGGGGAACGAGCAGTACTTC.

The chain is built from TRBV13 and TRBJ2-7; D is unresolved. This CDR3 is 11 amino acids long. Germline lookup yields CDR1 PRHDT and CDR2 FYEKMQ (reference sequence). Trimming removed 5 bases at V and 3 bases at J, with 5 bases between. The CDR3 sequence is CASSVRYEQYF. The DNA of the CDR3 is TGTGCCAGCAGCGTTCGCTACGAGCAGTACTTC.

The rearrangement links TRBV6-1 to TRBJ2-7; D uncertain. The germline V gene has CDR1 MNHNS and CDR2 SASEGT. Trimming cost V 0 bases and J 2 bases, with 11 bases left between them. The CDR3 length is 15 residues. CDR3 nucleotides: TGTGCCAGCAGTGAAGCGCTTGGAAAACCCTACGAGCAGTACTTC. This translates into CASSEALGKPYEQYF.

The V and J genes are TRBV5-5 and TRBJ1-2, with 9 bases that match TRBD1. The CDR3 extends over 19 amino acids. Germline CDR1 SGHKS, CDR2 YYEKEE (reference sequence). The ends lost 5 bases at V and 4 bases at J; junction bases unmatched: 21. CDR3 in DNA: TGTGCCAGCAGTTACGAACCGGGGGACAGGGTAGATAGGATCTATGGCTACACCTTC. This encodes CASSYEPGDRVDRIYGYTF.

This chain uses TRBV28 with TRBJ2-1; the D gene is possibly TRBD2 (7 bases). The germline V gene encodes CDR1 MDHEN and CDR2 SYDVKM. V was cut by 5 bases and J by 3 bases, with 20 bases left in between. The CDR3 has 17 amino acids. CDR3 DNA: TGTGCCAGCAGTCTGGGAGGGGGACTCCTTCTCTACAATGAGCAGTTCTTC. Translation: CASSLGGGLLLYNEQFF.

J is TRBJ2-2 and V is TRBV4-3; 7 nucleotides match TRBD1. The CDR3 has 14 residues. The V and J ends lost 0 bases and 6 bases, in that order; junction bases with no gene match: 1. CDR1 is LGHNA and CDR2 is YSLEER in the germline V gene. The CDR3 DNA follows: TGCGCCAGCAGCCAAGATACAGGGGCCGGGGAGCTGTTTTTT. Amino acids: CASSQDTGAGELFF.

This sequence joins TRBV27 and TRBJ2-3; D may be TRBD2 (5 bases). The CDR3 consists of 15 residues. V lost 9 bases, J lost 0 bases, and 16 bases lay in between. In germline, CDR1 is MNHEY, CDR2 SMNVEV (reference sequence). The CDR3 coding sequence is TGTGCCAGTGCCTTCAGCGGCTCTAGCACAGATACGCAGTATTTT. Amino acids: CASAFSGSSTDTQYF.

CDR3 nucleotide sequence: TGTGCCAGCAGCCCCGCTACCTTAGATACGCAGTATTTT. Its protein product is CASSPATLDTQYF. The chain carries TRBV5-4 and TRBJ2-3; D not certain. The length of the CDR3 is 13 residues. Trimming left V 4 bases short and J 5 bases short, with 11 bases between. Looked up from germline, CDR1 is SGHNT and CDR2 is YYREEE (reference sequence).

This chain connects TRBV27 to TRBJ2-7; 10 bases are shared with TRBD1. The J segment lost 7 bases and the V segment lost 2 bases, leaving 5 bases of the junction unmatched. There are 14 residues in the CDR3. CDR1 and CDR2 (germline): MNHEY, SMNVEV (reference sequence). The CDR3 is CASSLRQGAWEQYF. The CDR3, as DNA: TGTGCCAGCAGTTTAAGACAGGGGGCGTGGGAGCAGTACTTC.

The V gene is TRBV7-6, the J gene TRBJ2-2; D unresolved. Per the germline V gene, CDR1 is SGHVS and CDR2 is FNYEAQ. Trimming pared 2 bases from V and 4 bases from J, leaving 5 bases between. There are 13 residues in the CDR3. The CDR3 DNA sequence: TGTGCCAGCAGCTTATGGGCCACCGGGGAGCTGTTTTTT. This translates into CASSLWATGELFF.